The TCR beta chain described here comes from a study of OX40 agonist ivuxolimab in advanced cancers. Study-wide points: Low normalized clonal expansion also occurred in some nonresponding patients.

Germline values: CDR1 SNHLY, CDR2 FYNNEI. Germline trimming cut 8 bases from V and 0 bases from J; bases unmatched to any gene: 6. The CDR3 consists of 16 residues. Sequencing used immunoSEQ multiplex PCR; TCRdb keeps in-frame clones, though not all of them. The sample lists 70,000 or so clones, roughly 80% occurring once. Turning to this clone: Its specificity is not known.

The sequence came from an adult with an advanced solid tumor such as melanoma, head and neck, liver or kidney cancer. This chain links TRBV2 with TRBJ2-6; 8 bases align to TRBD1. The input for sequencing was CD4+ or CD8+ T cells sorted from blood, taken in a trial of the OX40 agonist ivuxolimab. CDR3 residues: CASGGQASSGANVLTF. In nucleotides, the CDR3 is TGTGCCAGCGGGGGACAGGCTAGCTCTGGGGCCAACGTCCTGACTTTC.